This TCR beta chain was sequenced in a study of T cells in Graves' hyperthyroidism and ophthalmopathy. This clonotype was found a few times. Clinical Activity Scores of at least 3, NOSPECS grades of at least 4 and durations under 3 months characterized ophthalmopathy patients. From germline, CDR1 is SGHAT and CDR2 FQNNGV. There are 15 residues in the CDR3. Trimming shortened V by 6 bases and J by 2 bases, and 15 bases separated the two germline ends. From RNA transcripts, TCR beta CDR3 regions were amplified. HTBI primers were employed in a first-round RT-PCR of the TCR CDR3. TCRdb ran MiXCR on the multiplex PCR reads and lists one entry per CDR3 protein. The repertoire consists of some 580,000 distinct CDR3 sequences, with approximately 15% occurring once and the leading ten covering approximately 3.5%.

The chain recombines TRBV11-2 with TRBJ2-3, with unresolved D. This TCR came from a woman between 40 and 55 years old with Graves' ophthalmopathy. Sequencing used blood. The CDR3 DNA is TGTGCCAGCAGTGTTGTTGGCTCTCACACAGATACGCAGTATTTT. Residues: CASSVVGSHTDTQYF.